Each of the 31 T cell receptor beta chains below was sequenced from the same sample in a study of cytomegalovirus exposure and HLA in healthy donors. Primers included in the PCR were 60 Vbeta and 13 Jbeta primers. The protocol was immunoSEQ multiplex PCR, while the TCRdb copy is restricted to in-frame clones and leaves out a portion. The sample lists about 190,000 clones; 75% to 85% were seen once. The specimen was PBMCs. The receptors were sampled from a woman in her late teens or twenties in good health and CMV-seronegative.

J is TRBJ2-1 and V is TRBV28; TRBD2 matches at 9 bases. V gave up 3 bases and J gave up 7 bases; unmatched junction bases: 4. This CDR3 spans 14 amino acids. Germline V gene data show CDR1 as MDHEN and CDR2 as SYDVKM. CDR3 nucleotide sequence: TGTGCCAGCAGTTTCCCGACTAGCGGAAATGAGCAGTTCTTC. It translates to CASSFPTSGNEQFF.

This clone has just a few counts. The CDR3 sequence is CASSLRRGLDTIYF. CDR3 nucleotide sequence: TGTGCCAGCAGTTTACGCAGGGGGCTCGACACCATATATTTT. This chain connects TRBV27 to TRBJ1-3, with 8 positions matching TRBD1. The CDR3 contains 14 residues. From germline, CDR1 is MNHEY and CDR2 SMNVEV (reference sequence). V lost 2 bases and J lost 8; bases outside the gene matches: 5.

DNA of the CDR3: TGTGCCAGCAGCTTAGGACTACAGGGAGTTTATAATCAGCCCCAGCATTTT. Its translation is CASSLGLQGVYNQPQHF. This chain joins TRBV7-8 and TRBJ1-5, with a weak D call TRBD1 (6 bases). V lost 1 base and J 4 bases, leaving 17 bases between the germline ends. This CDR3 spans 17 amino acids. Germline V gene lookup returns CDR1 SGHVS and CDR2 FQNEAQ.

This clone has just a few counts. The chain couples TRBV5-1 to TRBJ2-7; D is ambiguous. CDR1 and CDR2 from the germline V gene are SGHRS and YFSETQ. The CDR3 is 13 amino acids. Trimming took off 0 bases at V and 6 bases at J, with 10 bases between the two ends. The CDR3 region is CASSLGPSSEQYF. The CDR3 coding sequence is TGCGCCAGCAGCTTGGGGCCCTCGTCCGAGCAGTACTTC.

The V and J genes are TRBV10-3 and TRBJ1-1; TRBD1 agrees at 8 bases. V shed 4 bases, J shed 5 bases, and the junction held 6 bases outside the gene matches. The germline V gene has CDR1 ENHRY and CDR2 SYGVKD. This CDR3 contains 14 residues. Here the CDR3 reads CAISAGGLTTEAFF. CDR3 coding DNA: TGTGCCATCAGTGCAGGGGGCCTAACGACTGAAGCTTTCTTT.

The chain joins TRBV27 to TRBJ2-6; D uncertain. The CDR3 runs 16 residues. The germline V gene encodes CDR1 MNHEY and CDR2 SMNVEV (reference sequence). V was trimmed by 3 bases and J by 0 bases, leaving 9 bases between them. This CDR3 reads CASSLTLSSGANVLTF. The CDR3 DNA follows: TGTGCCAGCAGTTTGACACTCAGCTCTGGGGCCAACGTCCTGACTTTC. Drawing the rest from reference TRBV27 and TRBJ2-6, the complete variable domain is EAQVTQNPRYLITVTGKKLTVTCSQNMNHEYMSWYRQDPGLGLRQIYYSMNVEVTDKGDVPEGYKVSRKEKRNFPLILESPSPNQTSLYFCASSLTLSSGANVLTFGAGSRLTVL.

The J gene is TRBJ1-1, the V gene TRBV27; 8 bases line up with TRBD1. From germline, CDR1 is MNHEY and CDR2 SMNVEV (reference sequence). The V gene end was trimmed by 5 bases and the J gene end by 5 bases; junction bases not matched to a gene: 7. This CDR3 contains 14 residues. CDR3 DNA: TGTGCCAGCAGTACTGGACAGGGCTGGACTGAAGCTTTCTTT. Protein: CASSTGQGWTEAFF.

In this sample, this clone turned up once. V and J are TRBV27 and TRBJ2-3; maybe TRBD1 (6 bases). The CDR3 length is 15 residues. V gave up 8 bases and J gave up 5 bases, with 20 bases separating them. Germline CDR1 reads MNHEY; CDR2 reads SMNVEV (reference sequence). The CDR3 region is CASGNIQGVGDTQYF. CDR3 DNA: TGTGCCAGCGGAAATATACAGGGAGTGGGAGATACGCAGTATTTT.

The chain couples TRBV9 to TRBJ2-1; 7 positions agree with TRBD2. This CDR3 has 15 residues. Germline V gene sequence: CDR1 SGDLS, CDR2 YYNGEE. The V and J ends lost 0 bases and 4 bases, in that order; junction bases with no gene match: 4. The chain's CDR3 is CASSVASGPYNEQFF. CDR3 nucleotide sequence: TGTGCCAGCAGCGTAGCTAGCGGTCCATACAATGAGCAGTTCTTC.

The gene calls are TRBV6-5 and TRBJ2-5; 11 positions match TRBD2. V gave up 2 bases and J gave up 5 bases; unmatched junction bases: 7. The CDR3 loop spans 16 amino acids. Per the germline V gene, CDR1 is MNHEY and CDR2 is SVGAGI. In DNA, the CDR3 is TGTGCCAGCAGTTACCGGATAGCGGGGGGGCCGGAGACCCAGTACTTC. It yields the protein CASSYRIAGGPETQYF.

V is TRBV11-3 and J is TRBJ2-2, with D tentatively TRBD2 (6 bases). The ends were cut back, 2 bases at V and 4 bases at J, with 14 bases in the middle. The CDR3 is 16 residues long. Germline V gene sequence: CDR1 SGHNT, CDR2 YENEEA. This CDR3 is CASSLSGDIVTGELFF. DNA for the CDR3: TGTGCCAGCAGCTTATCGGGGGATATTGTCACCGGGGAGCTGTTTTTT.

V usage is TRBV7-7 and J usage is TRBJ2-7, with a tentative D call TRBD1 (5 bases). CDR3 size: 15 residues. CDR1 SSHAT and CDR2 FNYEAQ come from the germline V gene (reference sequence). The V end was cut by 4 bases, the J end by 6 bases, with 19 bases between. Here the CDR3 DNA reads TGTGCCAGCAGCTCAAGTACAGGTTTCAAGGGCGAGCAGTACTTC. It codes for CASSSSTGFKGEQYF.

The CDR3 here is CAWSGSRTSGATDTQYF. DNA for the CDR3: TGTGCCTGGAGTGGGTCCAGGACTAGCGGGGCCACAGATACGCAGTATTTT. The chain employs TRBV30 and TRBJ2-3; 12 bases match TRBD2. This CDR3 spans 17 amino acids. Germline V CDR1 and CDR2: GTSNPN, SVGIG (reference sequence). V was pared by 1 base and J by 2 bases, with 7 bases of the junction left unmatched.

The V gene is TRBV5-6, the J gene TRBJ2-1, with TRBD2 matching over 11 bases. V shed 4 bases, J shed 4 bases, and the junction held 10 bases outside the gene matches. This CDR3 has 17 amino acids. The germline gives CDR1 SGHDT, CDR2 YYEEEE. CDR3: CASSASRLAGSYNEQFF. CDR3 bases: TGTGCCAGCAGCGCGTCTCGACTAGCGGGGAGTTACAATGAGCAGTTCTTC. Full variable domain (rest looked up from reference TRBV5-6 and TRBJ2-1): DAGVTQSPTHLIKTRGQQVTLRCSPKSGHDTVSWYQQALGQGPQFIFQYYEEEERQRGNFPDRFSGHQFPNYSSELNVNALLLGDSALYLCASSASRLAGSYNEQFFGPGTRLTVL.

This chain links TRBV7-2 with TRBJ2-5; D perhaps matches TRBD1 (6 bases). The closer fit of TRBJ2-7 to the DNA end suggests the J call may be wrong. The CDR3 consists of 13 residues. The germline CDR1 and CDR2 sequences are SGHTA and FQGNSA. DNA for the CDR3: TGTGCCAGCGGGACGACAGGACCCTACGAGCAGTACTTC. This translates into CASGTTGPYEQYF.

V gene TRBV29-1 combines with J gene TRBJ1-2, with D possibly matching TRBD1 (5 bases). This CDR3 contains 15 residues. The V and J ends lost 0 bases and 3 bases respectively, with 14 bases between them. Germline V gene sequence: CDR1 SQVTM, CDR2 ANQGSEA. The CDR3 DNA sequence: TGCAGCGTTGAAGATCAGATGACAGCCTACTATGGCTACACCTTC. Amino acid sequence: CSVEDQMTAYYGYTF.

The J gene is TRBJ1-1, the V gene TRBV25-1; a possible D gene is TRBD1 (6 bases). Germline CDR1 and CDR2: MGHDK and SYGVNS. With 4 bases removed from V and 4 bases from J, the gap between germline ends came to 7 bases. The CDR3 runs 12 residues. CDR3 protein: CASSGQATEAFF. DNA for the CDR3: TGTGCCAGCAGTGGACAGGCCACTGAAGCTTTCTTT.

The genes are TRBV6-5 and TRBJ2-5, with D possibly being TRBD1 (5 bases). This CDR3 region has 15 residues. CDR1 is MNHEY and CDR2 is SVGAGI in the germline V gene. V lost 5 bases and J 0 bases, leaving 13 bases between the germline ends. CDR3 bases: TGTGCCAGCAGTACTACGGACACTTACCAAGAGACCCAGTACTTC. It yields the protein CASSTTDTYQETQYF.

This clone was seen a single time. This chain links TRBV6-5 with TRBJ2-7, with TRBD1 matching 9 bases. Germline loops: CDR1 MNHEY, CDR2 SVGAGI. CDR3 length: 13 amino acids. V lost 5 bases, J lost 8 bases, and 7 bases stayed unmatched. The CDR3, as DNA: TGTGCCAGCAGTCCCGGGACAGGGTTCAAGCAGTACTTC. It yields the protein CASSPGTGFKQYF.

This clone was observed once. The J gene is TRBJ2-7, the V gene TRBV7-6; TRBD2 aligns across 12 bases. Germline-derived CDR1 and CDR2 are SGHVS and FNYEAQ. Losses at the gene ends were 1 base for V and 3 bases for J; bases not matched to a gene: 1. The CDR3 has 15 amino acids. The CDR3 coding sequence is TGTGCCAGCAGCTTAGAGACTAGCGGGAGCTACGAGCAGTACTTC. Its translation is CASSLETSGSYEQYF. Complete variable domain (other parts from reference TRBV7-6 and TRBJ2-7): GAGVSQSPRYKVTKRGQDVALRCDPISGHVSLYWYRQALGQGPEFLTYFNYEAQQDKSGLPNDRFSAERPEGSISTLTIQRTEQRDSAMYRCASSLETSGSYEQYFGPGTRLTVT.

This clone was counted a few times. This rearrangement joins TRBV5-4 to TRBJ1-5; no firm D call. Germline V CDR1 and CDR2: SGHNT, YYREEE (reference sequence). V was trimmed by 0 bases and J by 5 bases, leaving 9 bases between them. This CDR3 spans 14 amino acids. The CDR3 region is CASSLDTDHQPQHF. For the CDR3, the DNA is TGTGCCAGCAGCTTGGATACAGATCATCAGCCCCAGCATTTT.

On this clone: As the CDR3 is not closed by the conserved phenylalanine or tryptophan, this likely results from a read error. This chain connects TRBV6-5 to TRBJ2-7; 11 nucleotides match TRBD2. The CDR3 has 15 amino acids. Trimming removed 9 bases from V and 4 bases from J; junction bases left unmatched: 11. Germline values: CDR1 MNHEY, CDR2 SVGAGI. CDR3 nucleotides: TGTGCCAGTGGGGAGGTAACTAGCGGGAGATACGAGCAGTACCTC. The encoded protein is CASGEVTSGRYEQYL.

This chain joins TRBV19 and TRBJ1-1; 7 nucleotides match TRBD1. This CDR3 is 15 amino acids long. The germline gives CDR1 LNHDA, CDR2 SQIVND (reference sequence). Trimming removed 7 bases from V and 3 bases from J; junction bases left unmatched: 11. CDR3 nucleotide sequence: TGTGCCAGTACCATATCCCCGACAGGGTACACTGAAGCTTTCTTT. Its translation: CASTISPTGYTEAFF.

The CDR3 nucleotides are TGTGCCAGCAGCTCGGGGACTAGCGGGGCCGCCTACAATGAGCAGTTCTTC. Its protein is CASSSGTSGAAYNEQFF. The chain uses TRBV11-3 and TRBJ2-1; 13 bases line up with TRBD2. Germline-derived CDR1 and CDR2 are SGHNT and YENEEA. The CDR3 spans 17 residues. With V trimmed by 4 bases and J by 2 bases, 5 bases remained unmatched.

This chain uses TRBV11-3 with TRBJ2-7; D perhaps matches TRBD1 (5 bases). CDR1 is SGHNT, CDR2 YENEEA, per germline. The CDR3 is 15 amino acids. The ends were cut back, 0 bases at V and 2 bases at J, with 11 bases in the middle. CDR3 residues: CASSLDYGAAYEQYF. CDR3 DNA: TGTGCCAGCAGCTTAGATTATGGGGCGGCCTACGAGCAGTACTTC.

This clone was observed a single time. The V and J genes are TRBV27 and TRBJ2-3; a possible D gene is TRBD1 (6 bases). CDR1 is MNHEY and CDR2 is SMNVEV in the germline V gene (reference sequence). There are 16 residues in the CDR3. Between the trimmed V and J ends, which lost 4 bases and 2 bases, there was a span of 16 bases. The CDR3 DNA reads TGTGCCAGCAGTTCCGGTGCAGGGGTGTACACAGATACGCAGTATTTT. Its translation: CASSSGAGVYTDTQYF.

This clone qualifies as medium-sized. The DNA of the CDR3 is TGTGCCAGCAGCCAAGATCACCTAACAGGGGACACTGAAGCTTTCTTT. Protein sequence: CASSQDHLTGDTEAFF. V gene TRBV4-2 combines with J gene TRBJ1-1, with 7 bases identical to TRBD1. Germline V gives CDR1 LGHNA, CDR2 YNFKEQ. The trim removed 0 bases at V and 3 bases at J, leaving 7 bases unmatched. The CDR3 length is 16 residues.

The rearrangement joins TRBV7-2 to TRBJ2-7; 7 positions agree with TRBD2. With V trimmed by 1 base and J by 9 bases, 12 bases remained unmatched. The germline V gene has CDR1 SGHTA and CDR2 FQGNSA. There are 15 residues in the CDR3. CDR3 in amino acids: CASSLVGLRDRGQYF. The CDR3 nucleotides are TGTGCCAGCAGCTTAGTGGGACTAAGGGATCGCGGGCAGTACTTC.

The gene calls are TRBV28 and TRBJ2-5; the match to TRBD1 covers 7 bases. The V and J ends lost 7 bases and 5 bases, in that order; junction bases with no gene match: 16. The CDR3 is made up of 16 amino acids. Germline V gene lookup returns CDR1 MDHEN and CDR2 SYDVKM. The CDR3 reads CASNAVVGQARETQYF. The CDR3 nucleotides read TGTGCCAGCAACGCCGTCGTTGGACAGGCGAGGGAGACCCAGTACTTC.

The J gene is TRBJ2-4, the V gene TRBV28, with 11 bases matching TRBD1. V gave up 6 bases and J gave up 5 bases; unmatched junction bases: 9. Germline V gene sequence: CDR1 MDHEN, CDR2 SYDVKM. CDR3 size: 16 residues. The CDR3 reads CASSLGQGAGENIQYF. CDR3 nucleotide sequence: TGTGCCAGCAGCCTAGGACAGGGGGCAGGAGAAAACATTCAGTACTTC.

Of note for this clone: Germline and junction disagree at one end, which may indicate a read error. The V call is TRBV28, the J call TRBJ2-7, with 7 bases matching TRBD1. The germline gives CDR1 MDHEN, CDR2 SYDVKM. There are 16 residues in the CDR3. The CDR3 protein is CVSSSSGGYSSYEQYF. The DNA of the CDR3 is TGTGTCAGCAGTTCGTCAGGGGGTTACAGCTCCTACGAGCAGTACTTC.